The clone carrying this T cell receptor (beta chain) was observed many times. Antigen: not known. The sample is drawn from a study of T cells in Graves' hyperthyroidism and ophthalmopathy. Study-level information: Before treatment of any kind, peripheral blood was taken at initial diagnosis.

This CDR3 is built from 15 residues. Germline CDR1 SGHRS, CDR2 YFSETQ. V lost 4 bases and J lost 2; bases outside the gene matches: 5. For Graves' hyperthyroidism to be stable, ophthalmopathy could not progress within 18 months. The authors obtained PBMCs from about 9.5 ml of fresh peripheral blood. Amplification yielded TCR beta CDR3 regions, with RNA transcripts as the source. RT-PCR in the first round (using the HTBI primer set) targeted the TCR CDR3. Via MiXCR, TCRdb re-called the multiplex PCR reads, giving one row per CDR3 protein. The table shows about 380,000 distinct CDR3 sequences, with about 15% occurring only once. Regarding the study as a whole: Model predictions of ophthalmopathy came a median approximately 6.8 months before onset.

The sequenced sample consisted of blood. The chain employs TRBV5-1 and TRBJ2-3; TRBD2 matches at 9 bases. The sequence came from a woman aged 55 to 70 with Graves' hyperthyroidism. CDR3 in DNA: TGCGCCAGCAGCCTCCCTAGCGGGAACACAGATACGCAGTATTTT. Translation gives CASSLPSGNTDTQYF.